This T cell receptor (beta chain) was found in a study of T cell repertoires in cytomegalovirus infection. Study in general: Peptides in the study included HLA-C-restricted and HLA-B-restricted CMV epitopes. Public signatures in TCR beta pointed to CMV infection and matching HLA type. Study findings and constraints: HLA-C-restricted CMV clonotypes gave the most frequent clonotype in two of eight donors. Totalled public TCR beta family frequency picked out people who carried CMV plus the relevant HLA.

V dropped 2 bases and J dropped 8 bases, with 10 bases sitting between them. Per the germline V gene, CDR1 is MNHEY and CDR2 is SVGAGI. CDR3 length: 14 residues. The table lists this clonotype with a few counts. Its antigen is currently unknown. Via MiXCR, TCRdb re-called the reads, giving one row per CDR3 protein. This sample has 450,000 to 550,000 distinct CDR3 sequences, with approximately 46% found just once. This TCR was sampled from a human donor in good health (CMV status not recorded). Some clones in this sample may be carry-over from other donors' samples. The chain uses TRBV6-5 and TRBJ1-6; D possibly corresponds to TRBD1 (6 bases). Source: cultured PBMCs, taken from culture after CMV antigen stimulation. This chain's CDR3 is CASSYGAGDSPLHF. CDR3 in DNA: TGTGCCAGCAGTTACGGAGCAGGGGATTCACCCCTCCACTTT.